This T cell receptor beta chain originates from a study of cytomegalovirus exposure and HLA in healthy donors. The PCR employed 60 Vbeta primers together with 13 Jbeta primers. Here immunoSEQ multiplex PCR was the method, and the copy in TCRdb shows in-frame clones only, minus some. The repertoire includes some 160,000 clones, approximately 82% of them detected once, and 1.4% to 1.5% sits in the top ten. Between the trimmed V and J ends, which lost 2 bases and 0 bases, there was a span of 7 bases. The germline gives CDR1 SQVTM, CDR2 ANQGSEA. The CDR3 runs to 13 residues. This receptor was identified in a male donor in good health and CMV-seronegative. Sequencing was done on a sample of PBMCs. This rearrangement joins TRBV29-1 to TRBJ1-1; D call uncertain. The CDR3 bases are TGCAGCGTTGAACGGAGTATGAACACTGAAGCTTTCTTT. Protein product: CSVERSMNTEAFF.